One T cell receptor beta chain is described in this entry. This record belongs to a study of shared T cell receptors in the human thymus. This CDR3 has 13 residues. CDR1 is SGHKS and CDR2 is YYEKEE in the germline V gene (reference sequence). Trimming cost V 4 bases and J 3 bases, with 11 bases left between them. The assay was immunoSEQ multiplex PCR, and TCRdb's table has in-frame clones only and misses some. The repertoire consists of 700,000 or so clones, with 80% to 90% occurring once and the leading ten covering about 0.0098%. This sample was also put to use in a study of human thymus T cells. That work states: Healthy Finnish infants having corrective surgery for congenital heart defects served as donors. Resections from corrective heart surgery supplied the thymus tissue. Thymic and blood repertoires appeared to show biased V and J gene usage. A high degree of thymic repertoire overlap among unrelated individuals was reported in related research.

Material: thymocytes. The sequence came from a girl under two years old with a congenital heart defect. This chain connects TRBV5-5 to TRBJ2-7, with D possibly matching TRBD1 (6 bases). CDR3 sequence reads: CASSADRFYEQYF. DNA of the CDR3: TGTGCCAGCAGCGCAGACAGGTTCTACGAGCAGTACTTC.